This T cell receptor beta chain was obtained from a study of T cell repertoires in cytomegalovirus infection. This clonotype showed up many times. MiXCR was run by TCRdb on the reads, yielding one entry per CDR3 protein. The sample shows more than 650,000 distinct CDR3 sequences, about a third of them seen only once. Trimming pared 1 base from V and 3 bases from J, leaving 19 bases between. Germline values: CDR1 SGHTA, CDR2 FQGNSA. This CDR3 comprises 18 residues. This clonotype was sampled from a human donor in good health (CMV status not recorded). Some clones in this sample may be carry-over from other donors' samples. Sample: PBMCs. The chain is built from TRBV7-2 and TRBJ2-4; D is ambiguous. The CDR3 nucleotides are TGTGCCAGCAGCTTAGACCCCCGGCAGGTTGGAGTCAAAAACATTCAGTACTTC. Residues: CASSLDPRQVGVKNIQYF.